The 12 T cell receptor beta chains reported below all come from one sample, sequenced in a study of CD8+ T cells in alopecia areata. Sequencing templates came from extracted RNA that was reverse transcribed into cDNA. Sequencing used immunoSEQ multiplex PCR; TCRdb keeps in-frame clones, though not all of them. The table shows approximately 100,000 clones, with roughly half occurring only once. The sequencing input was CD4+ T cells sorted from blood. The receptors shown here come from a human donor in good health.

J is TRBJ2-5 and V is TRBV7-9; D not certain. The CDR3 runs 11 residues. Trimming shortened V by 11 bases and J by 5 bases, and 12 bases separated the two germline ends. Germline CDR1 SEHNR, CDR2 FQNEAQ (reference sequence). CDR3 bases: TGTGCCTCGAGAGTCGGGGAGACCCAGTACTTC. Translated, it gives CASRVGETQYF.

This clone was seen a handful of times. This CDR3 is CASSQGQRNVDIQYF. CDR3 nucleotide sequence: TGTGCCAGCAGTCAGGGACAGCGAAACGTGGACATTCAGTACTTC. The genes are TRBV6-6 and TRBJ2-4; TRBD1 aligns across 7 bases. V shed 5 bases and J 8 bases; nucleotides not matched to a gene: 12. CDR3 length: 15 residues. Germline V gives CDR1 MNHNY, CDR2 SVGAGI (reference sequence).

This rearrangement joins TRBV30 to TRBJ2-4; 9 bases align to TRBD1. From germline, CDR1 is GTSNPN and CDR2 SVGIG (reference sequence). The CDR3 is 15 amino acids. Trimming removed 0 bases from V and 7 bases from J; junction bases left unmatched: 7. The CDR3, as DNA: TGTGCCTGGAGTGTACGGGACAGGGACCTGAACATTCAGTACTTC. Protein product: CAWSVRDRDLNIQYF.

The chain has TRBV9 and TRBJ2-2, with 10 bases aligning to TRBD1. The CDR3 spans 16 residues. The germline V gene encodes CDR1 SGDLS and CDR2 YYNGEE. V shed 4 bases and J 6 bases; nucleotides not matched to a gene: 9. The CDR3 region is CASSTHDRGLSGELFF. CDR3 nucleotide sequence: TGTGCCAGCAGCACCCACGACAGGGGGCTGTCCGGGGAGCTGTTTTTT.

This clone was counted between two and nine times. The J gene is TRBJ1-4, the V gene TRBV7-8, with TRBD1 matching 7 bases. V lost 1 base and J lost 15; bases outside the gene matches: 8. The CDR3 has 13 residues. CDR1 is SGHVS and CDR2 is FQNEAQ in the germline V gene. This chain's CDR3 is CASSLVPGGEMFF. CDR3 sequence (DNA): TGTGCCAGCAGCTTAGTCCCAGGGGGAGAGATGTTTTTT.

This clone came up a few times. The chain is built from TRBV11-2 and TRBJ2-5; weak D call: TRBD2 (5 bases). The CDR3 loop spans 13 amino acids. Germline CDR1 and CDR2: SGHAT and FQNNGV. V was pared by 4 bases and J by 7 bases, with 13 bases between. CDR3: CASSSPGFGTQYF. DNA of the CDR3: TGTGCCAGCAGCTCCCCGGGATTTGGGACCCAGTACTTC.

This clone was seen a single time. The chain employs TRBV25-1 and TRBJ2-7, with D hard to call. CDR3 length: 14 amino acids. CDR1 and CDR2 (germline): MGHDK, SYGVNS. Trimming left V 4 bases short and J 0 bases short, with 10 bases between. The CDR3 loop reads CASSGPGSSYEQYF. The DNA of the CDR3 is TGTGCCAGCAGTGGCCCCGGGTCCTCCTACGAGCAGTACTTC.

This clone occurred a few times. The same CDR3 can be traced to other DNA sequences in this sample. This chain links TRBV30 with TRBJ1-5, with 7 bases fitting TRBD1. Germline V gene sequence: CDR1 GTSNPN, CDR2 SVGIG (reference sequence). The ends lost 0 bases at V and 4 bases at J; junction bases unmatched: 0. The CDR3 runs 13 residues. CDR3 protein: CAWSVQGNQPQHF. CDR3 bases: TGTGCCTGGAGTGTACAGGGGAATCAGCCCCAGCATTTT.

The V and J genes are TRBV6-5 and TRBJ2-6; D possibly matches TRBD1 or TRBD2 (5 bases each). CDR1 and CDR2 from the germline V gene are MNHEY and SVGAGI. The length of the CDR3 is 15 residues. Deletions cut 4 bases from V and 4 bases from J, with 11 bases between. The CDR3 reads CASSSAGTGANVLTF. The CDR3 nucleotides read TGTGCCAGCAGTTCCGCAGGGACGGGGGCCAACGTCCTGACTTTC.

This rearrangement joins TRBV7-9 to TRBJ1-6, with no clear D. This CDR3 region has 16 residues. The germline gives CDR1 SEHNR, CDR2 FQNEAQ (reference sequence). V was clipped by 5 bases and J by 9 bases, with 20 bases between them. The CDR3 protein is CASSRSTVSGGSPLHF. The CDR3 bases are TGTGCCAGCAGCCGTTCGACGGTGAGCGGTGGTTCACCCCTCCACTTT.

The rearrangement uses TRBV9 and TRBJ1-1, with 9 bases identical to TRBD1. This CDR3 contains 14 residues. Trimming took 2 bases from V and 9 from J; bases not matched to a gene: 8. The germline V gene encodes CDR1 SGDLS and CDR2 YYNGEE. CDR3: CASSVLSTGGKAFF. CDR3 nucleotides: TGTGCCAGCAGCGTCCTCAGCACAGGGGGCAAAGCTTTCTTT.

The chain is built from TRBV30 and TRBJ2-7; D remains ambiguous. The CDR3 totals 11 residues. Trimming pared 0 bases from V and 3 bases from J, leaving 3 bases between. CDR1 and CDR2 from the germline V gene are GTSNPN and SVGIG (reference sequence). The CDR3 coding sequence is TGTGCCTGGAGTGTGAGCTACGAGCAGTACTTC. Translating it yields CAWSVSYEQYF.